This entry features one TCR beta chain sequence. Unsorted whole blood yielded the blood RNA, and germline DNA was also extracted. The sample originates from a study of tumor-infiltrating lymphocytes in primary liver carcinoma. Germline V gene lookup returns CDR1 SGHRS and CDR2 YFSETQ. The CDR3 sequence is 13 residues long. V gave up 4 bases and J gave up 4 bases, with 12 bases separating them. A constant-region primer served to make TCR beta cDNA from about 500 ng total RNA. Slightly modified ARM-PCR with three nested multiplex PCR rounds yielded TCR beta libraries. It was with TRBV1-TRBV30 forward primers and a C-beta reverse primer that the first two PCR rounds were run, at roughly 9 cycles each. Each CDR3 protein gets one entry after TCRdb re-called the multiplex PCR reads with MiXCR. The sample includes about 330,000 distinct CDR3 sequences, around 60% of them seen just once.

The rearrangement uses TRBV5-1 and TRBJ2-7; D possibly corresponds to TRBD2 (6 bases). The TCR sequence derives from a middle-aged man with primary liver carcinoma and hepatitis B virus infection. The sequenced sample consisted of peripheral blood. CDR3 loop: CASSIGSKYEQYF. Here the CDR3 DNA reads TGCGCCAGCAGCATCGGGAGCAAGTACGAGCAGTACTTC. The full variable domain, in which reference TRBV5-1 and TRBJ2-7 provide the parts outside the CDR3, is KAGVTQTPRYLIKTRGQQVTLSCSPISGHRSVSWYQQTPGQGLQFLFEYFSETQRNKGNFPGRFSGRQFSNSRSEMNVSTLELGDSALYLCASSIGSKYEQYFGPGTRLTVT.